The 27 T cell receptor beta chains below all came from one sample that was sequenced in a study of T cells in Graves' hyperthyroidism and ophthalmopathy. The TCR beta CDR3 regions underwent amplification using RNA transcripts as the source. HTBI primers were employed in a first-round RT-PCR of the TCR CDR3. TCRdb recomputed calls from the multiplex PCR reads with MiXCR, one row per CDR3 protein. The sample gives 300,000 or so distinct CDR3 sequences, 17% of which show up once; around 57% is in the top ten. The specimen sequenced was blood. Source of these receptors: a woman aged 60-75 years with Graves' ophthalmopathy.

This clonotype was detected many times. V and J are TRBV19 and TRBJ2-7; unclear D gene. The CDR3 sequence is 14 residues long. V lost 7 bases to trimming and J lost 1 base, with 14 bases between them. The germline V gene has CDR1 LNHDA and CDR2 SQIVND (reference sequence). CDR3 residues: CASTLNGASYEQYF. DNA for the CDR3: TGTGCCAGTACCCTTAACGGAGCTTCCTACGAGCAGTACTTC.

This clonotype was counted between two and nine times. The rearrangement links TRBV20-1 to TRBJ1-2; no reliable D call. V gave up 6 bases and J gave up 7 bases, with 18 bases separating them. This CDR3 comprises 13 residues. CDR1 DFQATT and CDR2 SNEGSKA come from the germline V gene (reference sequence). The CDR3: CSARPGVSRGYTF. DNA of the CDR3: TGCAGTGCACGCCCCGGGGTCTCTCGTGGCTACACCTTC.

In this sample, this clonotype turned up many times. The rearrangement joins TRBV2 to TRBJ1-4; maybe TRBD1 (6 bases). Germline values: CDR1 SNHLY, CDR2 FYNNEI. Between the trimmed V and J ends, which lost 4 bases and 8 bases, there was a span of 11 bases. The CDR3 loop spans 13 amino acids. The CDR3 is CASSAGVGEKLFF. The CDR3 DNA sequence: TGTGCCAGCAGTGCAGGGGTCGGCGAAAAACTGTTTTTT.

Note on this clonotype: A read error may be the cause here, since a much bigger clone is one base away. This chain connects TRBV6-2 or TRBV6-3 to TRBJ2-3; maybe TRBD1 (5 bases). There are 12 residues in the CDR3. Germline-derived CDR1 and CDR2 are MNHEY and SVGEGT. Trimming pared 6 bases from V and 10 bases from J, leaving 14 bases between. The CDR3 loop is CASRAPRDAQYF. Here the CDR3 DNA reads TGTGCCAGCAGAGCTCCCAGGGATGCGCAGTATTTT.

This clonotype was observed a few times. V and J are TRBV7-6 and TRBJ1-1, with 9 nucleotides matching TRBD1. Germline assignment: CDR1 SGHVS and CDR2 FNYEAQ. V was clipped by 5 bases and J by 10 bases; unmatched bases: 14. The CDR3 has 15 residues. This CDR3 is CASSLGPGQGRTAFF. In nucleotides, the CDR3 is TGTGCCAGCAGCCTGGGACCGGGACAGGGAAGGACAGCTTTCTTT. Drawing the rest from reference TRBV7-6 and TRBJ1-1, the complete variable domain is GAGVSQSPRYKVTKRGQDVALRCDPISGHVSLYWYRQALGQGPEFLTYFNYEAQQDKSGLPNDRFSAERPEGSISTLTIQRTEQRDSAMYRCASSLGPGQGRTAFFGQGTRLTVV.

The CDR3 spells CASSFDRGHNEQFF. CDR3 nucleotide sequence: TGTGCCAGCAGCTTCGACAGGGGGCACAATGAGCAGTTCTTC. This rearrangement joins TRBV13 to TRBJ2-1, with TRBD1 identical over 10 bases. The germline V gene encodes CDR1 PRHDT and CDR2 FYEKMQ (reference sequence). This CDR3 is 14 amino acids long. V was clipped by 3 bases and J by 5 bases; unmatched bases: 1.

The chain is built from TRBV12-3 or TRBV12-4 and TRBJ2-5; 8 bases are shared with TRBD2. V shed 7 bases, J shed 1 base, and the junction held 11 bases outside the gene matches. The CDR3 spans 16 residues. The CDR3 spells CASTSDQRGSQETQYF. In DNA form, the CDR3 reads TGTGCCAGCACTTCCGATCAGCGGGGGAGCCAAGAGACCCAGTACTTC.

This clonotype has ten or more counts. The rearrangement links TRBV15 to TRBJ1-1; D might be TRBD1 (6 bases). The CDR3 runs 15 residues. Germline-derived CDR1 and CDR2 are LNHNV and YYDKDF (reference sequence). V lost 0 bases and J lost 1, with 9 bases in between. The CDR3 here is CATSRDKGQNTEAFF. In nucleotides, the CDR3 is TGTGCCACCAGCAGAGATAAGGGACAGAACACTGAAGCTTTCTTT. The full variable domain, in which reference TRBV15 and TRBJ1-1 provide the parts outside the CDR3, is DAMVIQNPRYQVTQFGKPVTLSCSQTLNHNVMYWYQQKSSQAPKLLFHYYDKDFNNEADTPDNFQSRRPNTSFCFLDIRSPGLGDTAMYLCATSRDKGQNTEAFFGQGTRLTVV.

This clonotype came up many times. The rearrangement links TRBV27 to TRBJ2-7, with a tentative D call TRBD1 (6 bases). Germline CDR1 and CDR2: MNHEY and SMNVEV (reference sequence). The CDR3 spans 14 residues. Trimming removed 6 bases at V and 6 bases at J, with 18 bases between. In DNA, the CDR3 is TGTGCCAGCAGCCCCGACTTTGGCAGGGGCGAGCAGTACTTC. Its protein is CASSPDFGRGEQYF.

This chain uses TRBV4-3 with TRBJ2-7, with 9 bases identical to TRBD1. This CDR3 has 14 amino acids. The junction had 8 bases not matched to a gene; V was cut back by 4 bases and J by 7 bases. CDR1 and CDR2 from the germline V gene are LGHNA and YSLEER. Here the CDR3 reads CASSPTRQGVEQYF. CDR3 nucleotide sequence: TGCGCCAGCAGCCCTACAAGACAGGGGGTGGAGCAGTACTTC.

The CDR3 protein is CASGGGGTYEQYF. The CDR3 DNA follows: TGTGCCAGCGGGGGGGGGGGAACCTACGAGCAGTACTTC. The V call is TRBV28, the J call TRBJ2-7, with 7 positions matching TRBD2. This CDR3 has 13 amino acids. The trim removed 8 bases at V and 2 bases at J, leaving 6 bases unmatched. CDR1 is MDHEN, CDR2 SYDVKM, per germline.

J is TRBJ1-5 and V is TRBV14, with D possibly matching TRBD1 (5 bases). Trimming took off 3 bases at V and 3 bases at J, with 9 bases between the two ends. CDR3 length equals 14 residues. Germline-derived CDR1 and CDR2 are SGHDN and FVKESK. Written as DNA, the CDR3 is TGTGCCAGCAGCCATCGGGGGATCAATCAGCCCCAGCATTTT. Its translation is CASSHRGINQPQHF.

The genes are TRBV19 and TRBJ1-2, with a possible D match to TRBD1 (5 bases). Trimming took 5 bases from V and 2 from J, leaving 18 bases between them. Per germline, CDR1 LNHDA and CDR2 SQIVND (reference sequence). CDR3 length: 16 amino acids. CDR3 sequence: CASSSYRGGPNYGYTF. In DNA, the CDR3 is TGTGCCAGTAGTTCCTACCGGGGCGGCCCCAACTATGGCTACACCTTC.

This clonotype was counted at least ten times. V and J are TRBV7-9 and TRBJ1-1, with D possibly matching TRBD1 (6 bases). Trimming removed 7 bases from V and 10 bases from J, with 16 bases in between. The CDR3 runs to 12 residues. The germline V gene encodes CDR1 SEHNR and CDR2 FQNEAQ (reference sequence). CDR3 protein: CASTTTGQRAFF. For the CDR3, the DNA is TGTGCCAGCACCACGACAGGCCAAAGAGCTTTCTTT.

The V call is TRBV19, the J call TRBJ1-6; D is possibly TRBD1 (6 bases). This CDR3 has 15 residues. V lost 3 bases and J lost 9, with 15 bases in between. Germline V lookup: CDR1 LNHDA, CDR2 SQIVND (reference sequence). CDR3 DNA sequence: TGTGCCAGTAGTATGTGGACAGATGTATCTTCACCCCTCCACTTT. It is translated as CASSMWTDVSSPLHF.

The chain carries TRBV15 and TRBJ1-5; a weak D match, TRBD1 (6 bases). V was pared by 5 bases and J by 7 bases, with 18 bases between. Looked up from germline, CDR1 is LNHNV and CDR2 is YYDKDF (reference sequence). CDR3 length equals 15 residues. CDR3 bases: TGTGCCACCAGCGAGGGGGGTTGGGGGGGGCAGCCCCAGCATTTT. The encoded protein is CATSEGGWGGQPQHF. Drawing the rest from reference TRBV15 and TRBJ1-5, the complete variable domain is DAMVIQNPRYQVTQFGKPVTLSCSQTLNHNVMYWYQQKSSQAPKLLFHYYDKDFNNEADTPDNFQSRRPNTSFCFLDIRSPGLGDTAMYLCATSEGGWGGQPQHFGDGTRLSIL.

This clonotype was counted many times. The chain recombines TRBV20-1 with TRBJ1-1, with 8 bases that match TRBD1. CDR1 and CDR2 (germline): DFQATT, SNEGSKA (reference sequence). The CDR3 sequence is 12 residues long. Trimming cost V 3 bases and J 7 bases; bases outside gene matches: 4. Here the CDR3 reads CSASVTGDEAFF. CDR3 bases: TGCAGTGCTAGCGTGACAGGGGATGAAGCTTTCTTT.

This clonotype was counted at least ten times. V usage is TRBV11-2 and J usage is TRBJ1-1; D is possibly TRBD1 (5 bases). The germline gives CDR1 SGHAT, CDR2 FQNNGV. V was pared by 5 bases and J by 9 bases, with 13 bases between. This CDR3 region has 12 residues. CDR3 region: CASSIRDFKAFF. The CDR3 nucleotides are TGTGCCAGCAGCATACGGGACTTCAAAGCTTTCTTT.

This clonotype has ten or more counts. This chain uses TRBV30 with TRBJ2-1; D perhaps matches TRBD2 (6 bases). The CDR3 has 13 residues. The V end lost 0 bases, the J end lost 10 bases, and 13 bases lay between the germline ends. CDR1 is GTSNPN, CDR2 SVGIG, per germline (reference sequence). This CDR3 is CAWSVSSDREQFF. Here the CDR3 DNA reads TGTGCCTGGAGTGTATCTAGCGATAGAGAGCAGTTCTTC.

This clonotype was observed a handful of times. This chain uses TRBV7-3 with TRBJ1-1; tentatively, D is TRBD1 (6 bases). The CDR3 covers 13 residues. V was pared by 4 bases and J by 10 bases, with 16 bases between. Germline lookup yields CDR1 SGHTA and CDR2 FQGTGA. This CDR3 is CASSSQGRVGAFF. CDR3 in DNA: TGTGCCAGCAGCTCTCAGGGGAGGGTCGGAGCTTTCTTT.

V gene TRBV9 combines with J gene TRBJ2-7; 12 bases align to TRBD2. CDR1 and CDR2 (germline): SGDLS, YYNGEE. The CDR3 sequence is 16 residues long. The J segment lost 0 bases and the V segment lost 2 bases, leaving 3 bases of the junction unmatched. CDR3 in amino acids: CASSVLAGGSSYEQYF. The CDR3 nucleotides read TGTGCCAGCAGCGTCCTAGCGGGAGGGAGCTCCTACGAGCAGTACTTC.

In its sample, this clonotype was seen many times. This chain uses TRBV2 with TRBJ2-7; the D is unclear. CDR1 SNHLY and CDR2 FYNNEI come from the germline V gene. This CDR3 has 14 residues. V lost 4 bases and J 5 bases, leaving 15 bases between the germline ends. The CDR3 DNA is TGTGCCAGCAGTGTTTCCCGGGCCAACGACGAGCAGTACTTC. Amino acid sequence: CASSVSRANDEQYF.

The V call is TRBV12-3 or TRBV12-4, the J call TRBJ2-2, with a tentative D call TRBD2 (5 bases). Trimming pared 6 bases from V and 7 bases from J, leaving 12 bases between. This CDR3 spans 13 amino acids. The CDR3 is CASSQLVIGELFF. The CDR3 DNA is TGTGCCAGCAGCCAACTAGTAATCGGGGAGCTGTTTTTT.

In this sample, this clonotype turned up many times. The J gene is TRBJ2-7, the V gene TRBV7-2, with a tentative D call TRBD2 (5 bases). With 5 bases removed from V and 3 bases from J, the gap between germline ends came to 11 bases. CDR3 length: 13 amino acids. Germline V gene data show CDR1 as SGHTA and CDR2 as FQGNSA. The CDR3 nucleotides are TGTGCCAGCAGCCAAACTAGGGTCTACGAGCAGTACTTC. Amino acids: CASSQTRVYEQYF. The full variable domain, in which reference TRBV7-2 and TRBJ2-7 provide the parts outside the CDR3, is GAGVSQSPSNKVTEKGKDVELRCDPISGHTALYWYRQSLGQGLEFLIYFQGNSAPDKSGLPSDRFSAERTGGSVSTLTIQRTQQEDSAVYLCASSQTRVYEQYFGPGTRLTVT.

In this sample, this clonotype turned up a few times. This chain uses TRBV19 with TRBJ1-5, with D perhaps TRBD1 (5 bases). Per the germline V gene, CDR1 is LNHDA and CDR2 is SQIVND (reference sequence). Between the trimmed V and J ends, which lost 5 bases and 2 bases, there was a span of 10 bases. The CDR3 loop spans 14 amino acids. As DNA, the CDR3 is TGTGCCAGTAGTGGAACCAGGGGCAATCAGCCCCAGCATTTT. Encoded protein: CASSGTRGNQPQHF.

In its sample, this clonotype was seen many times. The chain recombines TRBV5-1 with TRBJ2-5; possible D gene TRBD1, 5 bases. The CDR3 contains 14 residues. Between the trimmed V and J ends, which lost 2 bases and 2 bases, there was a span of 10 bases. Germline assignment: CDR1 SGHRS and CDR2 YFSETQ. CDR3 loop: CASSLGAGQETQYF. The CDR3 nucleotides are TGCGCCAGCAGCTTAGGGGCAGGGCAAGAGACCCAGTACTTC.

This clonotype appeared many times. V gene TRBV7-9 combines with J gene TRBJ2-7; 9 bases line up with TRBD1. J lost 5 bases, V lost 3 bases, and 8 bases had no gene match. The CDR3 is made up of 15 amino acids. Germline-derived CDR1 and CDR2 are SEHNR and FQNEAQ (reference sequence). DNA of the CDR3: TGTGCCAGCAGCTTCCTACAGGGGGCGCGCAACGAGCAGTACTTC. Translating gives CASSFLQGARNEQYF.